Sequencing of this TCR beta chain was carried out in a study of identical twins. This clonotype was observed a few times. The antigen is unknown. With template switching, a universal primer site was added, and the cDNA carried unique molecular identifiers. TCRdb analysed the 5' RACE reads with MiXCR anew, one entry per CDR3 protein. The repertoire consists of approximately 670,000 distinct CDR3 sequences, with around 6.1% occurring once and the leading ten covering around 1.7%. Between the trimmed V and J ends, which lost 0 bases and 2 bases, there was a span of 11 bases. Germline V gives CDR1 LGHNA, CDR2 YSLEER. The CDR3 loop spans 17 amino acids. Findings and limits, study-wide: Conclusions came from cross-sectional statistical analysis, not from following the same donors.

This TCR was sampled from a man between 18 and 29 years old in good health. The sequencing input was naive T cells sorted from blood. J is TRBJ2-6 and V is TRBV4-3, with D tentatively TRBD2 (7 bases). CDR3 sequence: CASSQDVGGAGANVLTF. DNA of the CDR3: TGCGCCAGCAGCCAAGATGTAGGGGGGGCTGGGGCCAACGTCCTGACTTTC.